These 32 T cell receptor beta chains came from one sample sequenced in a study of shared clonotypes between healthy human individuals. TCRdb's copy holds only in-frame clones and misses some; the assay was immunoSEQ multiplex PCR. Seen here are 2 million to 2.5 million clones, around 93% observed once, and the top ten hold around 0.4%. Input material: naive CD4+ T cells from PBMCs. Specified subset: CD45RA+ positively selected. The receptor source for this set is a man younger than 35 in good health. Some clones in this sample may be carry-over from other donors' samples.

This clone was seen only once. This chain links TRBV9 with TRBJ1-4; D is perhaps TRBD1 (5 bases). Trimming took off 4 bases at V and 8 bases at J, with 21 bases between the two ends. Looked up from germline, CDR1 is SGDLS and CDR2 is YYNGEE. This CDR3 region has 16 residues. This chain's CDR3 is CASSLGGGRDGEKLFF. CDR3 sequence (DNA): TGTGCCAGCAGCCTAGGTGGAGGGAGGGACGGAGAAAAACTGTTTTTT. The whole variable domain, remainder taken from reference TRBV9 and TRBJ1-4, is DSGVTQTPKHLITATGQRVTLRCSPRSGDLSVYWYQQSLDQGLQFLIQYYNGEERAKGNILERFSAQQFPDLHSELNLSSLELGDSALYFCASSLGGGRDGEKLFFGSGTQLSVL.

The V gene is TRBV28, the J gene TRBJ2-7, with 7 bases aligning to TRBD1. The V and J ends lost 3 bases and 5 bases, in that order; junction bases with no gene match: 4. The CDR3 length is 13 residues. CDR1 is MDHEN and CDR2 is SYDVKM in the germline V gene. CDR3 amino acids: CASSLSQGDEQYF. CDR3 nucleotides: TGTGCCAGCAGTTTGAGTCAGGGGGACGAGCAGTACTTC. Using reference TRBV28 and TRBJ2-7 for the parts outside the CDR3, the full variable domain is DVKVTQSSRYLVKRTGEKVFLECVQDMDHENMFWYRQDPGLGLRLIYFSYDVKMKEKGDIPEGYSVSREKKERFSLILESASTNQTSMYLCASSLSQGDEQYFGPGTRLTVT.

The rearrangement links TRBV14 to TRBJ2-5; weak D call: TRBD1 (6 bases). This CDR3 has 13 amino acids. Trimming shortened V by 4 bases and J by 5 bases, and 11 bases separated the two germline ends. The germline V gene encodes CDR1 SGHDN and CDR2 FVKESK. CDR3 sequence reads: CASSLGQRETQYF. Here the CDR3 DNA reads TGTGCCAGCAGCCTCGGACAGAGGGAGACCCAGTACTTC.

The chain couples TRBV7-7 to TRBJ2-5, with D unresolved. The germline gives CDR1 SSHAT, CDR2 FNYEAQ (reference sequence). The CDR3 has 13 residues. Trimming took 4 bases from V and 5 from J, leaving 11 bases between them. This chain's CDR3 is CASSSTNWETQYF. The CDR3 nucleotides read TGTGCCAGCAGCTCCACAAACTGGGAGACCCAGTACTTC.

The chain employs TRBV5-1 and TRBJ2-1, with D possibly being TRBD2 (6 bases). Trimming removed 1 base at V and 6 bases at J, with 14 bases between. CDR1 and CDR2 from the germline V gene are SGHRS and YFSETQ. The CDR3 consists of 15 residues. As DNA, the CDR3 is TGCGCCAGCAGCTTGACGGGAGAAAGCCGCAATGAGCAGTTCTTC. This translates into CASSLTGESRNEQFF.

The chain's CDR3 is CASSLGSLRGANVLTF. The DNA of the CDR3 is TGTGCCAGCAGCTTGGGATCCCTCCGGGGGGCCAACGTCCTGACTTTC. The chain has TRBV7-2 and TRBJ2-6; D is ambiguous. Trimming took off 3 bases at V and 4 bases at J, with 13 bases between the two ends. The CDR3 runs to 16 residues. Germline-derived CDR1 and CDR2 are SGHTA and FQGNSA. The complete variable domain, with remaining parts taken from reference TRBV7-2 and TRBJ2-6, reads GAGVSQSPSNKVTEKGKDVELRCDPISGHTALYWYRQSLGQGLEFLIYFQGNSAPDKSGLPSDRFSAERTGGSVSTLTIQRTQQEDSAVYLCASSLGSLRGANVLTFGAGSRLTVL.

This clone was detected a few times. The chain recombines TRBV19 with TRBJ1-1, with D perhaps matching TRBD1 (5 bases). V was pared by 10 bases and J by 1 base, with 13 bases between. CDR1 is LNHDA, CDR2 SQIVND, per germline (reference sequence). CDR3 length: 13 amino acids. The CDR3 DNA sequence: TGTGCCACCCGCATCCAGGGGAACACTGAAGCTTTCTTT. Translated, it gives CATRIQGNTEAFF.

V is TRBV18 and J is TRBJ2-5; tentatively, D is TRBD1 (5 bases). The germline V and J ends were trimmed by 3 bases and 2 bases, with 16 bases remaining between them. The CDR3 spans 16 residues. CDR1 KGHSH and CDR2 LQKENI come from the germline V gene. The CDR3 bases are TGTGCCAGCTCACCTTCAGGCCCAGGGCCACAAGAGACCCAGTACTTC. It yields the protein CASSPSGPGPQETQYF.

This rearrangement joins TRBV14 to TRBJ2-7, with TRBD1 matching 9 bases. The CDR3 loop spans 16 amino acids. J was trimmed by 6 bases and V by 8 bases; bases with no gene match: 17. Germline CDR1 reads SGHDN; CDR2 reads FVKESK. CDR3 coding DNA: TGTGCCAGCGAACCAGGACCGGGACAGGGAAATTTCGAGCAGTACTTC. Amino acid sequence: CASEPGPGQGNFEQYF. The whole variable domain, filled in from reference TRBV14 and TRBJ2-7, reads EAGVTQFPSHSVIEKGQTVTLRCDPISGHDNLYWYRRVMGKEIKFLLHFVKESKQDESGMPNNRFLAERTGGTYSTLKVQPAELEDSGVYFCASEPGPGQGNFEQYFGPGTRLTVT.

The chain combines TRBV14 with TRBJ1-2; D uncertain. Deletions cut 2 bases from V and 6 bases from J, with 10 bases between. Germline-derived CDR1 and CDR2 are SGHDN and FVKESK. The CDR3 spans 13 residues. The CDR3 here is CASSQRSYDGYTF. In DNA form, the CDR3 reads TGTGCCAGCAGCCAAAGGTCGTACGATGGCTACACCTTC.

The chain carries TRBV18 and TRBJ2-5, with 7 bases identical to TRBD2. With 3 bases clipped from V and 6 bases from J, the junction kept 13 bases outside the gene matches. The CDR3 has 16 amino acids. In germline, CDR1 is KGHSH, CDR2 LQKENI. The CDR3 coding sequence is TGTGCCAGCTCACCGGCGGGACTACGGTCCGGGAAGACCCAGTACTTC. Translated, it gives CASSPAGLRSGKTQYF.

The V call is TRBV6-5, the J call TRBJ1-2; no firm D call. V gave up 5 bases and J gave up 7 bases, with 14 bases separating them. In germline, CDR1 is MNHEY, CDR2 SVGAGI. The length of the CDR3 is 13 residues. The CDR3 loop is CASSGRYRTGYTF. The CDR3, as DNA: TGTGCCAGCAGTGGCCGGTATCGAACTGGCTACACCTTC.

This sequence joins TRBV19 and TRBJ1-2; D remains unclear. The germline V gene has CDR1 LNHDA and CDR2 SQIVND (reference sequence). This CDR3 has 12 residues. Trimming pared 7 bases from V and 4 bases from J, leaving 10 bases between. The CDR3 loop is CASTPRSYGYTF. CDR3 DNA sequence: TGTGCCAGTACCCCCCGGAGCTATGGCTACACCTTC.

The V gene is TRBV5-1, the J gene TRBJ2-7, with TRBD2 as a possible D gene (6 bases). Deletions cut 1 base from V and 12 bases from J, with 23 bases between. This CDR3 has 15 residues. Germline CDR1 reads SGHRS; CDR2 reads YFSETQ. The CDR3 DNA sequence: TGCGCCAGCAGCTTGAAGGTCTCGGTAAAAGAGCGGGCGTACTTC. Translating gives CASSLKVSVKERAYF.

This clone was recorded a few times. The V call is TRBV28, the J call TRBJ1-1; D unresolved. V lost 3 bases and J 11 bases, leaving 10 bases between the germline ends. The CDR3 length is 11 residues. In germline, CDR1 is MDHEN, CDR2 SYDVKM. CDR3 protein: CASSLDLRAFF. CDR3 bases: TGTGCCAGCAGTTTGGATCTCCGGGCTTTCTTT.

This chain connects TRBV14 to TRBJ2-1; tentative D call: TRBD2 (6 bases). The V gene lost 3 bases and the J gene lost 4 bases, with 16 bases spanning the gap. Germline-derived CDR1 and CDR2 are SGHDN and FVKESK. This CDR3 is built from 16 residues. CDR3 nucleotide sequence: TGTGCCAGCAGCCATGTCGGTCGCGGGACGTACAATGAGCAGTTCTTC. Its translation: CASSHVGRGTYNEQFF. Full variable domain (missing parts from reference TRBV14 and TRBJ2-1): EAGVTQFPSHSVIEKGQTVTLRCDPISGHDNLYWYRRVMGKEIKFLLHFVKESKQDESGMPNNRFLAERTGGTYSTLKVQPAELEDSGVYFCASSHVGRGTYNEQFFGPGTRLTVL.

As for this clone: Other DNA sequences within the sample encode an identical CDR3. The genes are TRBV10-3 and TRBJ2-7, with D tentatively TRBD2 (6 bases). The CDR3 has 13 amino acids. Germline CDR1 is ENHRY and CDR2 is SYGVKD. Trimming took off 9 bases at V and 4 bases at J, with 16 bases between the two ends. DNA of the CDR3: TGTGCCATATCGGTGGTTAGCGGTTACGAGCAGTACTTC. It is translated as CAISVVSGYEQYF.

J is TRBJ1-1 and V is TRBV5-1; no reliable D call. Germline loops: CDR1 SGHRS, CDR2 YFSETQ. This CDR3 has 14 residues. Trimming cost V 4 bases and J 8 bases, with 18 bases left between them. The CDR3: CASSLTRLGWEAFF. The DNA of the CDR3 is TGCGCCAGCAGCCTGACTCGGCTCGGGTGGGAAGCTTTCTTT.

CDR3 in DNA: TGCGCCAGCAGCCCAGGACAGGGGAAGGGAGAGACCCAGTACTTC. Amino acids: CASSPGQGKGETQYF. V is TRBV4-3 and J is TRBJ2-5; 9 bases agree with TRBD1. J lost 4 bases, V lost 4 bases, and 7 bases had no gene match. Germline CDR1 reads LGHNA; CDR2 reads YSLEER. The CDR3 loop spans 15 amino acids.

In regard to this clone: At the DNA level, this CDR3 is encoded by other sequences in the same sample as well. The chain couples TRBV5-4 to TRBJ2-3; 13 bases are a match to TRBD2. CDR3 size: 16 residues. Germline trimming cut 4 bases from V and 4 bases from J; bases unmatched to any gene: 6. Germline V gene sequence: CDR1 SGHNT, CDR2 YYREEE (reference sequence). In DNA form, the CDR3 reads TGTGCCAGCAGCCCACGACTAGCGGGAGGATCAGATACGCAGTATTTT. This encodes CASSPRLAGGSDTQYF.

The rearrangement joins TRBV9 to TRBJ2-5; 8 bases map to TRBD2. This CDR3 is built from 15 residues. Losses at the gene ends were 5 bases for V and 1 base for J; bases not matched to a gene: 7. The germline V gene has CDR1 SGDLS and CDR2 YYNGEE. CDR3 in amino acids: CASSSGASAQETQYF. CDR3 nucleotides: TGTGCCAGCAGTAGCGGGGCCAGCGCCCAAGAGACCCAGTACTTC.

The chain carries TRBV7-8 and TRBJ2-1; TRBD2 aligns across 9 bases. V lost 5 bases to trimming and J lost 2 bases; unmatched junction nucleotides: 4. This CDR3 is 15 amino acids long. Germline V lookup: CDR1 SGHVS, CDR2 FQNEAQ. The CDR3 DNA reads as TGTGCCAGCAGCCCTGCGGGGGGGCCCTACAATGAGCAGTTCTTC. Protein sequence: CASSPAGGPYNEQFF.

The chain is built from TRBV21-1 and TRBJ2-2; the table assigns TRBD2, which was not confirmed against the DNA. TRBV21-1 corresponds to a pseudogene. The length of the CDR3 is 14 residues. The CDR3 DNA follows: TGTGCCAGCAGCAAAGGCGGGAACACCGGGGAGCTGTTTTTT. It encodes CASSKGGNTGELFF.

On this clone: Other DNA sequences from this sample encode an identical CDR3 as well. J is TRBJ2-3 and V is TRBV7-9; 9 bases match TRBD2. Germline CDR1 and CDR2: SEHNR and FQNEAQ (reference sequence). The CDR3 length is 15 residues. Trimming took 1 base from V and 1 from J; bases not matched to a gene: 0. The CDR3 DNA follows: TGTGCCAGCAGCTTAGGGACTAGCGGCACAGATACGCAGTATTTT. Translated: CASSLGTSGTDTQYF. Drawing the rest from reference TRBV7-9 and TRBJ2-3, the complete variable domain is DTGVSQNPRHKITKRGQNVTFRCDPISEHNRLYWYRQTLGQGPEFLTYFQNEAQLEKSRLLSDRFSAERPKGSFSTLEIQRTEQGDSAMYLCASSLGTSGTDTQYFGPGTRLTVL.

The chain recombines TRBV27 with TRBJ2-1; 7 nucleotides align to TRBD2. This CDR3 is built from 16 residues. After removal of 5 bases from V and 5 bases from J, the junction contained 12 bases not matched to a gene. Germline V gene sequence: CDR1 MNHEY, CDR2 SMNVEV (reference sequence). The CDR3 bases are TGTGCCAGCAGTCCGGGGGGTCACCTTGTTAACAATGAGCAGTTCTTC. Its protein product is CASSPGGHLVNNEQFF.

The rearrangement uses TRBV4-1 and TRBJ2-7; D unclear. Germline V gene data show CDR1 as MGHRA and CDR2 as YSYEKL. With 0 bases removed from V and 7 bases from J, the gap between germline ends came to 10 bases. The CDR3 runs to 13 residues. CDR3 sequence (DNA): TGCGCCAGCAGCCAAGAACCCCGACGAGAGCAGTACTTC. Its protein product is CASSQEPRREQYF.

The V and J genes are TRBV28 and TRBJ1-2, with D possibly TRBD1 on 5 matching bases. Per the germline V gene, CDR1 is MDHEN and CDR2 is SYDVKM. The CDR3 runs 13 residues. V was cut by 10 bases and J by 4 bases, with 16 bases left in between. The CDR3 DNA is TGTGCCACCCGACCGGGACCCAGCTATGGCTACACCTTC. Residues: CATRPGPSYGYTF.

The chain uses TRBV7-3 and TRBJ2-1, with 13 nucleotides matching TRBD2. The CDR3 totals 16 residues. The V and J ends lost 2 bases and 8 bases, in that order; junction bases with no gene match: 6. The germline V gene encodes CDR1 SGHTA and CDR2 FQGTGA. The CDR3, as DNA: TGTGCCAGCAGCTTAGGACTAGCGGGAGTTGGGTATGAGCAGTTCTTC. Translating gives CASSLGLAGVGYEQFF.

The rearrangement links TRBV2 to TRBJ1-1; TRBD1 agrees at 7 bases. Trimming at V came to 6 bases and at J to 1 base, leaving 8 bases not matched to a gene. This CDR3 has 15 amino acids. CDR1 is SNHLY, CDR2 FYNNEI, per germline. The CDR3 DNA sequence: TGTGCCAGCAGACCCACCGACAGGGAGAACACTGAAGCTTTCTTT. Encoded protein: CASRPTDRENTEAFF.

The chain joins TRBV15 to TRBJ2-2, with 13 bases aligning to TRBD2. CDR3 length equals 16 residues. Germline V gene data show CDR1 as LNHNV and CDR2 as YYDKDF (reference sequence). J was trimmed by 5 bases and V by 3 bases; bases with no gene match: 3. The CDR3, as DNA: TGTGCCACCAGCAGCGGACTAGCGGGAGTTACCGGGGAGCTGTTTTTT. Amino acids: CATSSGLAGVTGELFF.

A single count supports this clone. The chain employs TRBV25-1 and TRBJ2-3; D might be TRBD2 (6 bases). Germline CDR1 and CDR2: MGHDK and SYGVNS. Between the trimmed V and J ends, which lost 5 bases and 2 bases, there was a span of 14 bases. There are 15 residues in the CDR3. The CDR3 coding sequence is TGTGCCAGCAGTACCCCGGGAGTCCCCACAGATACGCAGTATTTT. Its protein is CASSTPGVPTDTQYF.

The chain has TRBV4-2 and TRBJ2-1, with 10 nucleotides matching TRBD2. Germline CDR1 reads LGHNA; CDR2 reads YNFKEQ. The CDR3 has 16 residues. Losses at the gene ends were 0 bases for V and 9 bases for J; bases not matched to a gene: 8. CDR3 in amino acids: CASSQDPAGGGGEQFF. CDR3 DNA sequence: TGTGCCAGCAGCCAAGATCCAGCGGGAGGGGGAGGTGAGCAGTTCTTC.